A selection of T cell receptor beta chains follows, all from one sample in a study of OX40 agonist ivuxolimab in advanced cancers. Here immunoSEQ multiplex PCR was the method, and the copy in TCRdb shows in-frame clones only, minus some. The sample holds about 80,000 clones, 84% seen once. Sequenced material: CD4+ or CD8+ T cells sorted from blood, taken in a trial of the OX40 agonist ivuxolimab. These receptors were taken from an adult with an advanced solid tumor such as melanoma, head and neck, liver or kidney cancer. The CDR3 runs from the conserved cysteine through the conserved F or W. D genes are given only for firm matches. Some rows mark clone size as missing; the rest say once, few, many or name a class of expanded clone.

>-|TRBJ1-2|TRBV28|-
TGTGCCAGCAGTTTAGAGGTTCTTAACTATGGCTACACCTTC
CASSLEVLNYGYTF
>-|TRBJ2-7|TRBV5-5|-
TGTGCCAGCAGCTTGTTTGGGGGAGGAGTAGTAGAGCAGTACTTC
CASSLFGGGVVEQYF
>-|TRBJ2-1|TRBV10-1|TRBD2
TGCGCCAGCAGTCCAGGACTAGCGGGGGTGGATAATGAGCAGTTCTTC
CASSPGLAGVDNEQFF
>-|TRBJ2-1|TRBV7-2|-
TGTGCCAGCAGCGGCCGGGACACCCCATTTCCCGTCTTC
CASSGRDTPFPVF
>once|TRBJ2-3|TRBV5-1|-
TGCGCCAGCAGCTTGGGGGTGAGGCAAAGCACAGATACGCAGTATTTT
CASSLGVRQSTDTQYF
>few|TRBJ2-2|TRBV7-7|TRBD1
TGTGCCAGCAGCCCACGGACAGGGAACACCGGGGAGCTGTTTTTT
CASSPRTGNTGELFF
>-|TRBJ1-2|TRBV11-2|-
TGTGCCAGCAGCTTAGAACATAGCGACTATGGCTACACCTTC
CASSLEHSDYGYTF
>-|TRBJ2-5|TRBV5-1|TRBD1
TGCGCCAGCAGCTCCGTACCGGGACAGGCCTCGGCGACCCAGTACTTC
CASSSVPGQASATQYF
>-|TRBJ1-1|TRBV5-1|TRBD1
TGCGCCAGCAGCTTGGGGACAGGGTTCCCTGAAGCTTTCTTT
CASSLGTGFPEAFF
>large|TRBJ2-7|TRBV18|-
TGTGCCAGCTCGGGCGGAGTGGGCTCCTACGAGCAGTACTTC
CASSGGVGSYEQYF
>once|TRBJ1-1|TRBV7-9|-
TGTGCCAGCAGCTTATTGGGAGGTACTGAAGCTTTCTTT
CASSLLGGTEAFF
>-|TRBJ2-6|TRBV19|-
TGTGCCAGTAGATTTCAGGGGTCCCTTCCCTCTGGGGCCAACGTCCTGACTTTC
CASRFQGSLPSGANVLTF
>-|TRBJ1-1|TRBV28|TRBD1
TGTGCCAGCAGTTTATGGCGCCTGGGAGGGGGCGCCGAAGCTTTCTTT
CASSLWRLGGGAEAFF
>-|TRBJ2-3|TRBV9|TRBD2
TGTGCCAGCAGCTCCAGACTAGCGGGAGCAGATACGCAGTATTTT
CASSSRLAGADTQYF
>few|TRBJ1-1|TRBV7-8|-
TGTGCCAGCAGCTCGCGACAGCACACTGAAGCTTTCTTT
CASSSRQHTEAFF
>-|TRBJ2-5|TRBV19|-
TGTGCCAGTAGTTCCCCACCGCAGGAGACCCAGTACTTC
CASSSPPQETQYF
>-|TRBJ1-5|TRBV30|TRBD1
TGTGCCTGGAGTCTCGGACAGGCGGATCGGCCCCAGCATTTT
CAWSLGQADRPQHF
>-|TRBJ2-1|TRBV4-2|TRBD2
TGTGCCAGCAGCCAAGAAGGCGGGGGTGGGAGCTCCTACAATGAGCAGTTCTTC
CASSQEGGGGSSYNEQFF
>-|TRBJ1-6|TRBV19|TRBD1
TGTGCCAGTAGTATAGTTGGGACAGGGGCTGGTCCCCTCCACTTT
CASSIVGTGAGPLHF
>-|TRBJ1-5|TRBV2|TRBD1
TGTGCCAGCAGGTCGGACAGGATAAATCAGCCCCAGCATTTT
CASRSDRINQPQHF
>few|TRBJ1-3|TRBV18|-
TGTGCCAGCTCACCGGGCGACGGAAACACCATATATTTT
CASSPGDGNTIYF
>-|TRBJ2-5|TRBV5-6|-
TGTGCCAGCAGCGGGGCGCCCACAACAGAAGAGACCCAGTACTTC
CASSGAPTTEETQYF
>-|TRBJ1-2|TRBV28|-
TGTGCCAGCAGTCTCCCCATAGGAAGCTACACCTTC
CASSLPIGSYTF
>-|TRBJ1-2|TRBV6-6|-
TGTGCCAGCAGTGTTGATTACGAAGGAGGCTACACCTTC
CASSVDYEGGYTF
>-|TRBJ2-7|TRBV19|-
TGTGCCAGTAGTATCACAGGGTACACTCTATACGAGCAGTACTTC
CASSITGYTLYEQYF
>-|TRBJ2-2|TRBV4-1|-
TGCGCCAGCAGCCAAGAAAGGGCCTCCGGGGACACCGGGGAGCTGTTTTTT
CASSQERASGDTGELFF
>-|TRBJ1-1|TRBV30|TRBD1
TGTGCCTGGAGCGGACAGGGGAACACTGAAGCTTTCTTT
CAWSGQGNTEAFF
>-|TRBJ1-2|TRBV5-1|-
TGCGCCAGCAGCTTGGGGCAGGAATTTAACTATGGCTACACCTTC
CASSLGQEFNYGYTF
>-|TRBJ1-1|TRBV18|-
TGTGCCAGCTCAAATGGACAGTTTCCGAACACTGAAGCTTTCTTT
CASSNGQFPNTEAFF
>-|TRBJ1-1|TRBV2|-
TGTGCCAGCAGTTCCGGGCCCCGAGCTTTCTTT
CASSSGPRAFF
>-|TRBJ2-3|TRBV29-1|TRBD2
TGCAGCGTTGATAGTGGGACTAGCCGCACAGATACGCAGTATTTT
CSVDSGTSRTDTQYF
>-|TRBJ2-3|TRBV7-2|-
TGTGCCAGCAGCTTATCCCCAGATACGCAGTATTTT
CASSLSPDTQYF
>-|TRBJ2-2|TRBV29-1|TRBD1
TGCAGCGTTAAGGGGGCGCAAGACGCCGGGGAGCTGTTTTTT
CSVKGAQDAGELFF
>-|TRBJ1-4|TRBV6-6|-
TGTGCCAGCAGCGTTACAGGGGAAAAACTGTTTTTT
CASSVTGEKLFF
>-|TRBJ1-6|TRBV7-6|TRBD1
TGTGCCAGCAGCTTACGGTTGACAGGGGGAGGATCACCCCTCCACTTT
CASSLRLTGGGSPLHF
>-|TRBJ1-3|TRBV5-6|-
TGTGCCAGCAGTTTCGGGGCAGGGGAAGGAAACACCATATATTTT
CASSFGAGEGNTIYF
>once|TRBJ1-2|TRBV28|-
TGTGCCAGCAGTAACCCCCAAGGCACTTCCTTTATTTTCTATGGCTACACCTTC
CASSNPQGTSFIFYGYTF
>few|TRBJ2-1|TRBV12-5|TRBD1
TGTGCTAGTGGTTTGGGACAGGGGAGGAATGAGCAGTTCTTC
CASGLGQGRNEQFF
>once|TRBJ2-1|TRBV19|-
TGTGCCAGTAGTACAAGTCCATCTAGCTCCTACAATGAGCAGTTCTTC
CASSTSPSSSYNEQFF
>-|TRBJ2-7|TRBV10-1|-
TGCGCCAGCATAGAAGGACACAACTCCTACGAGCAGTACTTC
CASIEGHNSYEQYF
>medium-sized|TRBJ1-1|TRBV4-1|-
TGCGCCAGCAGCCAAGATAAGACGTTGACCCCTGAAGCTTTCTTT
CASSQDKTLTPEAFF
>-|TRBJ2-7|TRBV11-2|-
TGTGCCAGCAGCTTAGATCTTTCCGAGCAGTACTTC
CASSLDLSEQYF
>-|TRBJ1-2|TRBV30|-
TGTGCCTGGAGTCCCAGTAACTATGGCTACACCTTC
CAWSPSNYGYTF
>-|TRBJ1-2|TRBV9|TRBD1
TGTGCCAGCAGCACAGGGACAGGGCCCTATGGCTACACCTTC
CASSTGTGPYGYTF
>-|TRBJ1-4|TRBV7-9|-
TGTGCCAGCAGCTTAGAACCTGGGTCTAATGAAAAACTGTTTTTT
CASSLEPGSNEKLFF
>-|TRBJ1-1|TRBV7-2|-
TGTGCCAGCAGTCAACAGGGAAACACTGAAGCTTTCTTT
CASSQQGNTEAFF